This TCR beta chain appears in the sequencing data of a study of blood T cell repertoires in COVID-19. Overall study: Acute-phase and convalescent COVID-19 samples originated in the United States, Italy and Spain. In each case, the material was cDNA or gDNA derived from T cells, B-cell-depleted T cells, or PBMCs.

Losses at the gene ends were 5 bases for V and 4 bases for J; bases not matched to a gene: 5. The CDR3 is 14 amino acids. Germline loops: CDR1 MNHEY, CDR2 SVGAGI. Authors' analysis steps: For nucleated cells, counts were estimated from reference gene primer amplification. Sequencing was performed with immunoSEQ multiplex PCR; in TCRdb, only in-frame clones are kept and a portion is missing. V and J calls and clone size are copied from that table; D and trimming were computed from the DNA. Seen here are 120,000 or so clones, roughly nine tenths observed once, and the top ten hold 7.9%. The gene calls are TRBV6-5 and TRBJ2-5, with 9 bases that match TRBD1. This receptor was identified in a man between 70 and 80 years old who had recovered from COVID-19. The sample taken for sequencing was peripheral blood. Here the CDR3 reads CASSQQGAGETQYF. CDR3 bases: TGTGCCAGCAGTCAACAGGGGGCCGGAGAGACCCAGTACTTC.